The 17 T cell receptor beta chains listed next were all sequenced from one sample in a study of shared clonotypes between healthy human individuals. TCRdb keeps only in-frame clones here, not all; method: immunoSEQ multiplex PCR. This sample carries about 2.3 million clones, 80% to 95% of them seen once, and the ten largest clones take around 0.35%. The sample taken for sequencing was naive CD4+ T cells from PBMCs. Subset: CD45RA+ positively selected. The origin of the receptors is a man between 18 and 29 years old in good health. Some clones in this sample may be carry-over from other donors' samples.

Points on this clone: Other DNA sequences in the same sample also yield this CDR3. The V gene is TRBV5-4, the J gene TRBJ2-1; D gene unclear. The germline CDR1 and CDR2 sequences are SGHNT and YYREEE (reference sequence). V was shortened by 0 bases and J by 0 bases, with 4 bases between the two germline ends. This CDR3 region has 14 residues. CDR3 residues: CASSLVGSYNEQFF. Written as DNA, the CDR3 is TGTGCCAGCAGCTTGGTCGGCTCCTACAATGAGCAGTTCTTC.

The chain employs TRBV5-6 and TRBJ2-2, with D possibly being TRBD1 (6 bases). The V end lost 1 base, the J end lost 5 bases, and 12 bases lay between the germline ends. CDR3 length equals 15 residues. Germline V gene lookup returns CDR1 SGHDT and CDR2 YYEEEE. CDR3 protein: CASSLSADRTGELFF. CDR3 nucleotide sequence: TGTGCCAGCAGCTTGTCAGCAGACAGGACCGGGGAGCTGTTTTTT.

This clone has just a few counts. The gene calls are TRBV28 and TRBJ1-1; TRBD1 might be the D (6 bases). The germline V gene has CDR1 MDHEN and CDR2 SYDVKM. Deletions cut 5 bases from V and 2 bases from J, with 12 bases between. The CDR3 spans 14 residues. This CDR3 is CASSRTAENTEAFF. In DNA, the CDR3 is TGTGCCAGCAGTCGGACAGCGGAAAACACTGAAGCTTTCTTT.

The chain couples TRBV5-1 to TRBJ2-3, with 7 bases that match TRBD2. This CDR3 is built from 14 residues. The J segment lost 5 bases and the V segment lost 1 base, leaving 4 bases of the junction unmatched. Germline CDR1 and CDR2: SGHRS and YFSETQ. The CDR3: CASSLNPGGDTQYF. The CDR3 DNA sequence: TGCGCCAGCAGCTTGAACCCGGGAGGAGATACGCAGTATTTT.

The rearrangement uses TRBV5-6 and TRBJ1-1; possibly TRBD1 for D (5 bases). V gave up 4 bases and J gave up 1 base, with 11 bases separating them. Germline CDR1 and CDR2: SGHDT and YYEEEE. CDR3 length: 14 amino acids. The chain's CDR3 is CASSPPQGNTEAFF. DNA of the CDR3: TGTGCCAGCAGCCCACCCCAGGGGAACACTGAAGCTTTCTTT.

The V gene is TRBV29-1, the J gene TRBJ1-6, with D uncertain. Per the germline V gene, CDR1 is SQVTM and CDR2 is ANQGSEA. The CDR3 covers 13 residues. Trimming shortened V by 7 bases and J by 7 bases, and 14 bases separated the two germline ends. The CDR3 region is CSAGEGGNSPLHF. The CDR3, as DNA: TGCAGCGCCGGGGAGGGCGGCAATTCACCCCTCCACTTT.

The chain uses TRBV7-2 and TRBJ2-1; no definite D call. CDR1 and CDR2 (germline): SGHTA, FQGNSA. CDR3 length: 14 amino acids. Trimming took off 4 bases at V and 2 bases at J, with 9 bases between the two ends. CDR3: CASSSDGPYNEQFF. Here the CDR3 DNA reads TGTGCCAGCAGCTCGGACGGGCCCTACAATGAGCAGTTCTTC. Based on the CDR3 plus reference TRBV7-2 and TRBJ2-1, the full variable domain is GAGVSQSPSNKVTEKGKDVELRCDPISGHTALYWYRQSLGQGLEFLIYFQGNSAPDKSGLPSDRFSAERTGGSVSTLTIQRTQQEDSAVYLCASSSDGPYNEQFFGPGTRLTVL.

The chain couples TRBV28 to TRBJ2-7; D might be TRBD2 (5 bases). The CDR3 is made up of 13 amino acids. V lost 8 bases and J lost 2, with 13 bases in between. Germline-derived CDR1 and CDR2 are MDHEN and SYDVKM. In nucleotides, the CDR3 is TGTGCCAGCGGACTTACCTCGCCCTACGAGCAGTACTTC. This translates into CASGLTSPYEQYF.

A remark on this clone: Other DNA sequences within the sample encode an identical CDR3. This chain uses TRBV5-1 with TRBJ2-1; 10 nucleotides agree with TRBD2. There are 15 residues in the CDR3. V lost 3 bases to trimming and J lost 5 bases; unmatched junction nucleotides: 5. Germline loops: CDR1 SGHRS, CDR2 YFSETQ. The DNA for the CDR3 is TGCGCCAGCAGCTCTCTAGCGGGAGTAAACAATGAGCAGTTCTTC. Its protein is CASSSLAGVNNEQFF.

This chain connects TRBV5-1 to TRBJ2-7; D unresolved. V shed 0 bases and J shed 2 bases, with 9 bases lying between them. The CDR3 consists of 14 residues. Germline CDR1 reads SGHRS; CDR2 reads YFSETQ. In nucleotides, the CDR3 is TGCGCCAGCAGCTTGGCCATCGGACCCTACGAGCAGTACTTC. Its translation: CASSLAIGPYEQYF. Based on the CDR3 plus reference TRBV5-1 and TRBJ2-7, the full variable domain is KAGVTQTPRYLIKTRGQQVTLSCSPISGHRSVSWYQQTPGQGLQFLFEYFSETQRNKGNFPGRFSGRQFSNSRSEMNVSTLELGDSALYLCASSLAIGPYEQYFGPGTRLTVT.

The gene calls are TRBV28 and TRBJ1-1; TRBD1 matches 7 bases. V gave up 7 bases and J gave up 8 bases; unmatched junction bases: 4. CDR1 and CDR2 from the germline V gene are MDHEN and SYDVKM. This CDR3 contains 11 residues. The CDR3 loop is CASNPTGEAFF. CDR3 nucleotides: TGTGCCAGCAATCCGACAGGGGAAGCTTTCTTT.

The chain combines TRBV5-1 with TRBJ2-3; D gene unclear. There are 15 residues in the CDR3. Germline CDR1 is SGHRS and CDR2 is YFSETQ. V shed 0 bases and J shed 0 bases, with 8 bases lying between them. The DNA of the CDR3 is TGCGCCAGCAGCTTGGACAAGTATAGCACAGATACGCAGTATTTT. Its translation is CASSLDKYSTDTQYF.

The chain employs TRBV15 and TRBJ1-4; 7 nucleotides match TRBD1. V lost 0 bases, J lost 7 bases, and 2 bases stayed unmatched. Germline V gene sequence: CDR1 LNHNV, CDR2 YYDKDF (reference sequence). The CDR3 contains 14 residues. This chain's CDR3 is CATSREGTAEKLFF. DNA of the CDR3: TGTGCCACCAGCAGAGAGGGGACAGCTGAAAAACTGTTTTTT.

This rearrangement joins TRBV28 to TRBJ2-7; TRBD2 might be the D (5 bases). This CDR3 contains 18 residues. Trimming shortened V by 7 bases and J by 2 bases, and 27 bases separated the two germline ends. Per germline, CDR1 MDHEN and CDR2 SYDVKM. The chain's CDR3 is CASISTGLNLPLPYEQYF. DNA for the CDR3: TGTGCCAGCATTTCCACCGGACTGAATCTCCCTTTACCCTACGAGCAGTACTTC. Full variable domain (missing parts from reference TRBV28 and TRBJ2-7): DVKVTQSSRYLVKRTGEKVFLECVQDMDHENMFWYRQDPGLGLRLIYFSYDVKMKEKGDIPEGYSVSREKKERFSLILESASTNQTSMYLCASISTGLNLPLPYEQYFGPGTRLTVT.

V gene TRBV7-3 combines with J gene TRBJ2-3; D unclear. V gave up 6 bases and J gave up 0 bases, with 7 bases separating them. The CDR3 is made up of 13 amino acids. Germline CDR1 and CDR2: SGHTA and FQGTGA. The CDR3 DNA reads TGTGCCAGCAGGTGGGATAGCACAGATACGCAGTATTTT. It encodes CASRWDSTDTQYF. Variable domain in full (rest from reference TRBV7-3 and TRBJ2-3): GAGVSQTPSNKVTEKGKYVELRCDPISGHTALYWYRQSLGQGPEFLIYFQGTGAADDSGLPNDRFFAVRPEGSVSTLKIQRTERGDSAVYLCASRWDSTDTQYFGPGTRLTVL.

J is TRBJ2-7 and V is TRBV29-1, with 7 bases identical to TRBD2. The CDR3 runs to 14 residues. Germline CDR1 is SQVTM and CDR2 is ANQGSEA. The V segment lost 7 bases and the J segment 0 bases; nucleotides outside the gene matches: 9. The CDR3 coding sequence is TGCAGCGCTGGGGCTAGCGGAAGCTCCTACGAGCAGTACTTC. This codes for CSAGASGSSYEQYF.

This clone has only one observation. The chain is built from TRBV2 and TRBJ1-5, with D perhaps matching TRBD1 (5 bases). The germline CDR1 and CDR2 sequences are SNHLY and FYNNEI. V lost 3 bases to trimming and J lost 5 bases, with 8 bases between them. There are 13 residues in the CDR3. The CDR3 DNA reads TGTGCCAGCAGTGAGAGGGGATATCAGCCCCAGCATTTT. It yields the protein CASSERGYQPQHF.